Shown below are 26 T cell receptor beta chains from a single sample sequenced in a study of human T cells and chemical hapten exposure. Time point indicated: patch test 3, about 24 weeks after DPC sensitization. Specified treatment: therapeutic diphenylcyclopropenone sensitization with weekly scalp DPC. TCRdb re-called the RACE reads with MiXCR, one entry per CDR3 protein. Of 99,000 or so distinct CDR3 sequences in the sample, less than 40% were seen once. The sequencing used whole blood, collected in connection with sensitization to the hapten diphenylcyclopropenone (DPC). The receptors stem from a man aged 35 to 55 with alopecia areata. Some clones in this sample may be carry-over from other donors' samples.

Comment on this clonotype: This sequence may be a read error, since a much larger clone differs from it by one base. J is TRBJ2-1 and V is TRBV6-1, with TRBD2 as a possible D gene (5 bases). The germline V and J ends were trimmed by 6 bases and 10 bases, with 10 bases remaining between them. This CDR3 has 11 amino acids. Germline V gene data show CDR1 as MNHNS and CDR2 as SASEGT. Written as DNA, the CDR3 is TGTGCCAGCAGCCTAGCCGGGGAGCAGTTCTTC. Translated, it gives CASSLAGEQFF.

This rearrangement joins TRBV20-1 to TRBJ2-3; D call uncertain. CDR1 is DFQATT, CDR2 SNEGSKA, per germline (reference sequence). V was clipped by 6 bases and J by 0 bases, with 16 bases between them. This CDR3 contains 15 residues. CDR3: CSALRVKISTDTQYF. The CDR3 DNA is TGCAGTGCCTTGCGTGTGAAGATCAGCACAGATACGCAGTATTTT.

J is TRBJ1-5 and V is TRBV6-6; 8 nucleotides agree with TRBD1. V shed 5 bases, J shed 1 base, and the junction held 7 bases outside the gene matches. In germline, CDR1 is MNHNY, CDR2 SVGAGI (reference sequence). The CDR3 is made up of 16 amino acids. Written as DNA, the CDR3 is TGTGCCAGCAGTACCGGACAGGGAGGAAGCAATCAGCCCCAGCATTTT. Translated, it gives CASSTGQGGSNQPQHF.

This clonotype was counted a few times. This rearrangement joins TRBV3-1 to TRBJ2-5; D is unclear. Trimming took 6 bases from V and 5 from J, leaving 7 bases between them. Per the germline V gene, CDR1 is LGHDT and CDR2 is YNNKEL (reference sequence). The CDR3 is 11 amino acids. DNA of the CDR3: TGTGCCAGCAGTCAACTTGAGACCCAGTACTTC. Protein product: CASSQLETQYF.

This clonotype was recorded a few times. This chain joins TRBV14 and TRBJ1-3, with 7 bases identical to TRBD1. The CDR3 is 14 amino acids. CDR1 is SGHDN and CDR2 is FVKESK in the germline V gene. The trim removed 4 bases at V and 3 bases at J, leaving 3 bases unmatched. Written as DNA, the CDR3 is TGTGCCAGCAGCCGGACAGGTAGTGGAAACACCATATATTTT. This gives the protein CASSRTGSGNTIYF.

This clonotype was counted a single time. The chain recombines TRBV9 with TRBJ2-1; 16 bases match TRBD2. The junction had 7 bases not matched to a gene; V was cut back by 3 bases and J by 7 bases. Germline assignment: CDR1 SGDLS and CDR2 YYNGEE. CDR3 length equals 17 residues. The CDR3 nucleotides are TGTGCCAGCAGCGCGGGACTAGCGGGAGGGCCTAGGAATGAGCAGTTCTTC. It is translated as CASSAGLAGGPRNEQFF.

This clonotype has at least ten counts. CDR3 region: CSARDSRTSTDTQYF. The CDR3 nucleotides read TGCAGTGCTAGAGACAGCAGAACTAGCACAGATACGCAGTATTTT. The chain couples TRBV20-1 to TRBJ2-3; D remains ambiguous. The V gene's germline CDR1 is DFQATT and CDR2 SNEGSKA (reference sequence). V lost 0 bases and J lost 0, with 10 bases in between. There are 15 residues in the CDR3.

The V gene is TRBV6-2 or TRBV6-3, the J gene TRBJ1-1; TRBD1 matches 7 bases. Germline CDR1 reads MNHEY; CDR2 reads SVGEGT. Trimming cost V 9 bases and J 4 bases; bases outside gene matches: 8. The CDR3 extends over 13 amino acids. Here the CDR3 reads CASRGGAGTEAFF. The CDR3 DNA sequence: TGTGCCAGTAGAGGGGGCGCGGGCACTGAAGCTTTCTTT.

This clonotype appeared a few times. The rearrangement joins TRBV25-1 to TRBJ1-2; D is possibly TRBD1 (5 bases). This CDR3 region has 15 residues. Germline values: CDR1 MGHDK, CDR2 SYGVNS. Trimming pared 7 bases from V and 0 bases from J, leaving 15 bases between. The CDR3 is CASTAGTSTNYGYTF. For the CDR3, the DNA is TGTGCCAGCACTGCCGGGACGTCCACTAACTATGGCTACACCTTC.

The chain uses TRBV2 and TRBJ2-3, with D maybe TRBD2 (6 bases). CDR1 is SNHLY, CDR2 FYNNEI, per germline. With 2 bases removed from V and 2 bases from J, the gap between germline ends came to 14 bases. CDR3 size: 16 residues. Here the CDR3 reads CASSENVWGLTDTQYF. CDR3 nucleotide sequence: TGTGCCAGCAGTGAAAATGTCTGGGGACTCACAGATACGCAGTATTTT.

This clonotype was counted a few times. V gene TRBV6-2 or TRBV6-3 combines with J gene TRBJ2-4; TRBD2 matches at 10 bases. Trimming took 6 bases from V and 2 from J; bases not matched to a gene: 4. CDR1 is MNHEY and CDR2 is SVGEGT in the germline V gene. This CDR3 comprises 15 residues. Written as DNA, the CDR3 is TGTGCCAGCAGGTCTAGCGGGAGTTCCAAAAACATTCAGTACTTC. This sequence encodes CASRSSGSSKNIQYF.

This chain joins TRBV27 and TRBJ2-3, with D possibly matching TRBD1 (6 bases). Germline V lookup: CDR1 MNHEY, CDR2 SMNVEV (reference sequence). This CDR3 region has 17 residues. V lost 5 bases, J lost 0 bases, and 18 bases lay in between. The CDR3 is CASSRDTGHYSTDTQYF. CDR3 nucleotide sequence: TGTGCCAGCAGTAGAGATACAGGGCATTATAGCACAGATACGCAGTATTTT.

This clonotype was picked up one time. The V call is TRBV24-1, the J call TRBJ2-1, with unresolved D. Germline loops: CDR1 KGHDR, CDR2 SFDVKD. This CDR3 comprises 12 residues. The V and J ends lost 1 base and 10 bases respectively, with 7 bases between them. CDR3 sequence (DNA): TGTGCCACCAGTGATTTACCGGACGAGCAGTTCTTC. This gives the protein CATSDLPDEQFF.

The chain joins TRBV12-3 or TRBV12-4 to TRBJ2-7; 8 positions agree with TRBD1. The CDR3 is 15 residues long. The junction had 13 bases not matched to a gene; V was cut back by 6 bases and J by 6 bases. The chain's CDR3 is CASSRSGTGRGEQYV. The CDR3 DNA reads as TGTGCCAGCAGCCGTTCCGGGACAGGCAGGGGCGAGCAGTACGTC.

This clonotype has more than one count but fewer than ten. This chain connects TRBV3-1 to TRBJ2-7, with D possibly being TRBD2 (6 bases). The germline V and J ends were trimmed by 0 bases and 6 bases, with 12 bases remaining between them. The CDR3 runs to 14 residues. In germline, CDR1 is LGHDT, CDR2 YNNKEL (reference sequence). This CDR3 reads CASSQDNRGGEQYV. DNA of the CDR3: TGTGCCAGCAGCCAAGATAATCGGGGAGGCGAGCAGTACGTC.

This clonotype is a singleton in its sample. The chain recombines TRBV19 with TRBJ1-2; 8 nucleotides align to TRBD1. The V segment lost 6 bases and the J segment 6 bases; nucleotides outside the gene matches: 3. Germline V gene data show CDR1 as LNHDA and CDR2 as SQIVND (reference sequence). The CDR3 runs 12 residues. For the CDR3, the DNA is TGTGCCAGTAGGAGACAGGGGAATGGCTACACCTTC. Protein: CASRRQGNGYTF.

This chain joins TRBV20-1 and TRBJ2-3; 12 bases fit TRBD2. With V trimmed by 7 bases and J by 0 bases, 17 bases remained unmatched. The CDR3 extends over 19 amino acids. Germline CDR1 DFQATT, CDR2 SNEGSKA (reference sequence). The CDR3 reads CSVPPRLAGVLTSTDTQYF. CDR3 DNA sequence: TGCAGTGTCCCCCCCCGACTAGCGGGAGTCTTAACTAGCACAGATACGCAGTATTTT.

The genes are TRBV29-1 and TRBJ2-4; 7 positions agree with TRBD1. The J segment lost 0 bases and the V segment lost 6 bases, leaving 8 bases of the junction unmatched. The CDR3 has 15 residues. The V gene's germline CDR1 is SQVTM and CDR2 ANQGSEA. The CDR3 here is CSVAEDRLAKNIQYF. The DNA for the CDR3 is TGCAGCGTGGCCGAGGACAGGTTAGCCAAAAACATTCAGTACTTC. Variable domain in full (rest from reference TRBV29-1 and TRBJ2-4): SAVISQKPSRDICQRGTSLTIQCQVDSQVTMMFWYRQQPGQSLTLIATANQGSEATYESGFVIDKFPISRPNLTFSTLTVSNMSPEDSSIYLCSVAEDRLAKNIQYFGAGTRLSVL.

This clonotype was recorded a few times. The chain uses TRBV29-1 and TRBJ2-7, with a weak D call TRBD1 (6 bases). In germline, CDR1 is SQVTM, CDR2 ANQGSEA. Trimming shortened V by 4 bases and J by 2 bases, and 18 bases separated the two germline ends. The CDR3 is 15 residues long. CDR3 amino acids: CSVGVLGTNPYEQYF. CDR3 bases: TGCAGCGTTGGAGTATTGGGGACAAACCCCTACGAGCAGTACTTC.

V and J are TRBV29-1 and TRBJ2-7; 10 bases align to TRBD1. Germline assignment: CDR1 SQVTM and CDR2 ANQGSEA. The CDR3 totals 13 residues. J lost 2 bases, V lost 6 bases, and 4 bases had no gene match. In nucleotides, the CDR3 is TGCAGCGTGGGACAGGGGCTAACCTACGAGCAGTACTTC. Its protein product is CSVGQGLTYEQYF.

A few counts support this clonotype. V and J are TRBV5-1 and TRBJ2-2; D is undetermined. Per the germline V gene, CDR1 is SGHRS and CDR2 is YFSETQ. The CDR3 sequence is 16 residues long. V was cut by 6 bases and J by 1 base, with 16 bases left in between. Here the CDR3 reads CASTTPYGKNTGELFF. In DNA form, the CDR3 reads TGCGCCAGCACCACCCCCTATGGGAAGAACACCGGGGAGCTGTTTTTT.

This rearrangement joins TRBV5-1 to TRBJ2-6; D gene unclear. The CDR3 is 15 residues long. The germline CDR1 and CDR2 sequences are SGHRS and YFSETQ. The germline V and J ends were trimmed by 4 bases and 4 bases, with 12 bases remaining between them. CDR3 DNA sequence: TGCGCCAGCAGCGCCCGGCTCGCCGGGGCCAACGTCCTGACTTTC. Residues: CASSARLAGANVLTF.

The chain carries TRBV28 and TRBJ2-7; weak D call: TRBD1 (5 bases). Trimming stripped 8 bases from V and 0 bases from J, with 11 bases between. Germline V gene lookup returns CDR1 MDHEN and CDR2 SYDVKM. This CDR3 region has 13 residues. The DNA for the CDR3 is TGTGCCAGCTGGGGCCGGACCTCCTACGAGCAGTACTTC. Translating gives CASWGRTSYEQYF.

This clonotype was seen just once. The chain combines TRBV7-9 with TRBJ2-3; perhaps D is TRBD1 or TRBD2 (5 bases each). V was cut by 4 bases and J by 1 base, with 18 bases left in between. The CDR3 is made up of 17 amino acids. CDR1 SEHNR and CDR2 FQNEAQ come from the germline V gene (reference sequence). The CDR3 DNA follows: TGTGCCAGCAGCTCCGGGGTGGGGGACGGTCGCACAGATACGCAGTATTTT. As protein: CASSSGVGDGRTDTQYF.

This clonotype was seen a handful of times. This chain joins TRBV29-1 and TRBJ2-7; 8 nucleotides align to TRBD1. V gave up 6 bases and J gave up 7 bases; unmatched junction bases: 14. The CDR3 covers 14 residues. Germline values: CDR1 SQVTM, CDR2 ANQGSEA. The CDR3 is CSVAMGQVGGEQYF. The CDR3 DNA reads TGCAGCGTCGCCATGGGACAGGTGGGCGGAGAGCAGTACTTC.

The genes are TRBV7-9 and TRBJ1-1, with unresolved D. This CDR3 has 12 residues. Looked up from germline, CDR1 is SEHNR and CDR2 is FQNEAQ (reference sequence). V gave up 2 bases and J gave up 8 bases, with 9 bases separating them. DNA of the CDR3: TGTGCCAGCAGCTTATACAGTCAGGAAGCTTTCTTT. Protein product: CASSLYSQEAFF.